The clone carrying this TCR beta chain was seen only a few times. Antigen specificity is unknown. Primers: 60 Vbeta forward and 13 Jbeta reverse. Profiling relied on immunoSEQ multiplex PCR, and the TCRdb table lists in-frame clones only, not all of them. The repertoire consists of 200,000 to 250,000 clones, with around 80% occurring once and the leading ten covering approximately 2.6%. This entry comes from a study of cytomegalovirus exposure and HLA in healthy donors. V lost 5 bases to trimming and J lost 0 bases, with 7 bases between them. This CDR3 spans 13 amino acids. The V gene's germline CDR1 is SQVTM and CDR2 ANQGSEA. General observations from the study: What was likely a sequencing artifact was a cluster of highly shared sequence variants.

The V call is TRBV29-1, the J call TRBJ1-4; D gene uncertain. Sequences were obtained from PBMCs. This TCR came from an older woman in good health and CMV-seropositive. CDR3 loop: CSVLTATNEKLFF. CDR3 sequence (DNA): TGCAGCGTTCTCACAGCAACTAATGAAAAACTGTTTTTT.